Here is one TCR beta chain with its context. Its antigen remains unknown. The CDR3 sequence is 19 residues long. The germline gives CDR1 LNHDA, CDR2 SQIVND (reference sequence). With 4 bases clipped from V and 4 bases from J, the junction kept 21 bases outside the gene matches. This record comes from a study of cytomegalovirus exposure and HLA in healthy donors. Notes on the study in general: Through in vitro validation, three CMV-associated chains were shown to be specific for CMV antigens. It was reported that TCR beta sequences correctly inferred the HLA-A and HLA-B alleles for most subjects. Rarity held for most TCR sequences, but there were some public TCRs that occurred in many donors.

The PCR ran on 60 Vbeta and 13 Jbeta primers. Data came from immunoSEQ multiplex PCR; TCRdb stores just in-frame clones and leaves some out. The table records around 170,000 clones, approximately 71% of them present only once. The rearrangement joins TRBV19 to TRBJ1-2; the match to TRBD1 covers 7 bases. The receptor comes from a girl aged 10 to 17 in good health and CMV-seronegative. Material for sequencing was PBMCs. CDR3 in DNA: TGTGCCAGTAGTACCAACCTTCAGGGGGAGAACCCATTTACCTATGGCTACACCTTC. Amino acid sequence: CASSTNLQGENPFTYGYTF.